This T cell receptor (beta chain) was profiled in a study of blood T cell repertoires in COVID-19. Study in general: T cells, B-cell-depleted T cells, or PBMCs supplied cDNA or gDNA.

V gave up 1 base and J gave up 5 bases; unmatched junction bases: 3. The CDR3 contains 14 residues. The germline V gene encodes CDR1 LGHDT and CDR2 YNNKEL (reference sequence). Repertoires were generated with immunoSEQ multiplex PCR, while TCRdb's copy carries only in-frame clones and drops some. The sample contains about 120,000 clones, 80% of which appear only once. Sequenced sample: peripheral blood. This chain uses TRBV3-1 (or the pseudogene TRBV3-2) with TRBJ2-5; 8 nucleotides agree with TRBD1. The sequence was obtained from a man in his 60s with active or convalescent COVID-19. CDR3 DNA: TGTGCCAGCAGCCAAGCAGGGGGCTGGGAGACCCAGTACTTC. This sequence encodes CASSQAGGWETQYF.